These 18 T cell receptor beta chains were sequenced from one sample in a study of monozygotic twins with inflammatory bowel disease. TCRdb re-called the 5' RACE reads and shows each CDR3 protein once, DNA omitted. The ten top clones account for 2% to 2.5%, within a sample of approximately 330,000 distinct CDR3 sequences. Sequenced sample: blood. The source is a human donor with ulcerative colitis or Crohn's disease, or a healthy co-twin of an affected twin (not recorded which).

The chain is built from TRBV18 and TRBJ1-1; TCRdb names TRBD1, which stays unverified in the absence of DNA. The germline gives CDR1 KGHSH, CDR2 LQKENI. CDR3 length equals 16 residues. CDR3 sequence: CASSPGQGKKNTEAFF.

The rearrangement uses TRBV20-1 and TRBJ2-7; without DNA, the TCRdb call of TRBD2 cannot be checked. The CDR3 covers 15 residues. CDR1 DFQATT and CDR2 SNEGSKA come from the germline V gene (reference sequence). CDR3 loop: CSARDPGTTTYEQYF.

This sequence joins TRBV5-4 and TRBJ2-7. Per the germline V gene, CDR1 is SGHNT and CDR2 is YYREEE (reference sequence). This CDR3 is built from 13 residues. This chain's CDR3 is CASSRYSAYEQYF. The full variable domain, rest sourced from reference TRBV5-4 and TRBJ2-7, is ETGVTQSPTHLIKTRGQQVTLRCSSQSGHNTVSWYQQALGQGPQFIFQYYREEENGRGNFPPRFSGLQFPNYSSELNVNALELDDSALYLCASSRYSAYEQYFGPGTRLTVT.

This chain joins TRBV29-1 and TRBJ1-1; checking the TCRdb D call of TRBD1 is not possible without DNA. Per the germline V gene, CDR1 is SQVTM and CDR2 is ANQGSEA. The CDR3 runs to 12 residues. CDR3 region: CSAATGNTEAFF.

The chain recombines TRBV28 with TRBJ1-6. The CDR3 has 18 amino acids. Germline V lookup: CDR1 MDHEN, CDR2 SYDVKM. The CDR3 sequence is CASSLPTRARSINSPLHF.

CDR3 sequence: CASWGLDTEAFF. The gene calls are TRBV28 and TRBJ1-1; TCRdb reports TRBD1, a call that lacks DNA to check it against. CDR3 length equals 12 residues. In germline, CDR1 is MDHEN, CDR2 SYDVKM.

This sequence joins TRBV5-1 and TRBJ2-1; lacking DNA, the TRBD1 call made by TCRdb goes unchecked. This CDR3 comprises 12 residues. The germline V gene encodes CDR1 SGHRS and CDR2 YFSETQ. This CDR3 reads CASSFGAGEQFF.

The CDR3 protein is CASSVMGQPQHF. The chain recombines TRBV12-3 or TRBV12-4 with TRBJ1-5. This CDR3 contains 12 residues.

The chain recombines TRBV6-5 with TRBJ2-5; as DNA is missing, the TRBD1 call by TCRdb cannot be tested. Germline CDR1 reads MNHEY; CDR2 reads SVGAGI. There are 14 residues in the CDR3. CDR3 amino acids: CASSYSRGGETQYF.

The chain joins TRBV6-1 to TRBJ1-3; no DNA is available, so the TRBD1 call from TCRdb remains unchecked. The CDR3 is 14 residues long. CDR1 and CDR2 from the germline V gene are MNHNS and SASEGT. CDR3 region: CASILGQGRHTIYF.

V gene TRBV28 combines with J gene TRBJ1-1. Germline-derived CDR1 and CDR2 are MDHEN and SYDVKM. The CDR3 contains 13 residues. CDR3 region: CASSLEGRVEAFF.

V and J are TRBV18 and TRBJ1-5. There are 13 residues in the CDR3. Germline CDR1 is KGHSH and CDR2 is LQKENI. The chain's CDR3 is CASSPGIDQPQHF.

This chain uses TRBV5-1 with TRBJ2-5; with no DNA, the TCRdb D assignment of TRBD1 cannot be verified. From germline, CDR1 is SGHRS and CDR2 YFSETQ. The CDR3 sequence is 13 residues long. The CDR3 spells CASSPTEEETQYF.

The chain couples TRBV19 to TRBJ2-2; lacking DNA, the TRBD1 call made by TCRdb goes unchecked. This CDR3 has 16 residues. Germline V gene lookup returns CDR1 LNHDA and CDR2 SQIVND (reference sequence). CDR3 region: CASSYRDRGYTGELFF.

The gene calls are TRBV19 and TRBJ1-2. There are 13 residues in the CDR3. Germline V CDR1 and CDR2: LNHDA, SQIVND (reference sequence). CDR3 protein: CASIIRASYGYTF.

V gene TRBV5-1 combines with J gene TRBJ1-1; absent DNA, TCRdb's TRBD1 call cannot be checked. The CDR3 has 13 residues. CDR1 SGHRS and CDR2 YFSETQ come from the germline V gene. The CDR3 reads CASSRGQGVEAFF. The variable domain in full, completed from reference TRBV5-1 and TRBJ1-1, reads KAGVTQTPRYLIKTRGQQVTLSCSPISGHRSVSWYQQTPGQGLQFLFEYFSETQRNKGNFPGRFSGRQFSNSRSEMNVSTLELGDSALYLCASSRGQGVEAFFGQGTRLTVV.

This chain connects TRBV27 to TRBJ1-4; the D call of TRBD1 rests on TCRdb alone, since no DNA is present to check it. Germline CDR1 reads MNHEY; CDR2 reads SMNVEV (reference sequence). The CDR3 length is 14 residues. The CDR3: CASSPGTIREKLFF. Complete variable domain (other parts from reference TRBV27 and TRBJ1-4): EAQVTQNPRYLITVTGKKLTVTCSQNMNHEYMSWYRQDPGLGLRQIYYSMNVEVTDKGDVPEGYKVSRKEKRNFPLILESPSPNQTSLYFCASSPGTIREKLFFGSGTQLSVL.

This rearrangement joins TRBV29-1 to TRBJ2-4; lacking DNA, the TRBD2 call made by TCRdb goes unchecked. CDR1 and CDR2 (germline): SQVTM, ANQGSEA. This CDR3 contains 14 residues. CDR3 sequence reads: CSVGPGTSKNIQYF.